This T cell receptor (beta chain) emerged from a study of T cells in Graves' hyperthyroidism and ophthalmopathy. This CDR3 contains 15 residues. From germline, CDR1 is GTSNPN and CDR2 SVGIG (reference sequence). Note on this clonotype: This may be a read error: a much more frequent sequence differs by one nucleotide.

From RNA transcripts, TCR beta CDR3 regions were amplified. Primed by the HTBI set, a first-round RT-PCR was run on the TCR CDR3. Via MiXCR, TCRdb re-called the multiplex PCR reads, giving one row per CDR3 protein. The sample yields about 290,000 distinct CDR3 sequences, approximately 16% seen once. The chain carries TRBV30 and TRBJ2-7; TRBD1 agrees at 8 bases. The clonotype comes from a woman aged 45-60 years with Graves' hyperthyroidism that later progressed to Graves' ophthalmopathy. Sequenced: blood. The CDR3 protein is CAWSVYRDRTYKQYF. The CDR3 DNA reads TGTGCCTGGAGTGTATATAGGGACAGGACCTACAAGCAGTACTTC.